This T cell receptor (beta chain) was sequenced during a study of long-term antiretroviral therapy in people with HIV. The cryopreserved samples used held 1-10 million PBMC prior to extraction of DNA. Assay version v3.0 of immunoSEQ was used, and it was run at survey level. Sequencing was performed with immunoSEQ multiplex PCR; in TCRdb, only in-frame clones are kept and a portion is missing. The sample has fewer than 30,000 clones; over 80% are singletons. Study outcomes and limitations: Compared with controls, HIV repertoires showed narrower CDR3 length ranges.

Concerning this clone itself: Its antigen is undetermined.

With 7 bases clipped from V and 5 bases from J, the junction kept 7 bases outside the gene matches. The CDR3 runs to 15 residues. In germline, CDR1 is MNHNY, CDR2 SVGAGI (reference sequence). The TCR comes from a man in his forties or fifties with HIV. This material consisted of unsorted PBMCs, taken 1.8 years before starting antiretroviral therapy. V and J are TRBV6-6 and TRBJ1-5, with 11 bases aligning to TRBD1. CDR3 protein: CASTPMDRGHQPQHF. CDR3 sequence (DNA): TGTGCCAGCACCCCAATGGACAGGGGGCATCAGCCCCAGCATTTT.